The T cell receptor beta chain described here comes from a study of CD8 T cells in Susac syndrome. Reverse transcription used about 0.45 to 1 ug RNA and random hexamers. One entry per CDR3 protein, called by TCRdb with MiXCR from the immunoSEQ multiplex PCR reads. The data show about 300,000 distinct CDR3 sequences, under 95% seen once. TCR beta sequences were obtained from blood CD8+ and CD4+ T cells. CDR1 and CDR2 from the germline V gene are DFQATT and SNEGSKA (reference sequence). V gave up 2 bases and J gave up 7 bases, with 21 bases separating them. There are 16 residues in the CDR3. Sequenced material: CD4+ T cells from PBMCs. The V and J genes are TRBV20-1 and TRBJ2-1; D not certain. The sequence was obtained from a human donor with multiple sclerosis. CDR3 DNA: TGCAGTGCTAGACCCCCCAAACCGGTACTGGGGAATGAGCAGTTCTTC. It specifies CSARPPKPVLGNEQFF.